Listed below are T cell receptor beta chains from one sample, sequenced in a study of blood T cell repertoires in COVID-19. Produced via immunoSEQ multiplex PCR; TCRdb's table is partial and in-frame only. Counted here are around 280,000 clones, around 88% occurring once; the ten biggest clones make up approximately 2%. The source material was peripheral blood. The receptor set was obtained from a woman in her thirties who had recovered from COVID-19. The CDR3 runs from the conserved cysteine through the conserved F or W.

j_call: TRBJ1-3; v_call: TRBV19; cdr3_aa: CASSEDRTGNTIYF
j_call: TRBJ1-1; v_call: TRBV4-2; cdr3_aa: CATGLGPSTPEAFF
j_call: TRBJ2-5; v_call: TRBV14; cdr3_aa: CASSHAGTWKETQYF
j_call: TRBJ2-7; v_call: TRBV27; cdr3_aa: CASSFRRTGAYEQYF
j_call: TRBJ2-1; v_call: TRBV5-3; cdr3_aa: CARSEEGTGRTGVIPYNEQFF
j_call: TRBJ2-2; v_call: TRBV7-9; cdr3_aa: CASSPTRGGATGELFF
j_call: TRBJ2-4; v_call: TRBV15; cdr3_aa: CATSRTILAGGGNIQYF
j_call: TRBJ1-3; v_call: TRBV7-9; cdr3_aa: CASSPRWASSSGNTIYF
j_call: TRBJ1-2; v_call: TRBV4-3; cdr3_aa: CASSQDSGYHNYGYTF
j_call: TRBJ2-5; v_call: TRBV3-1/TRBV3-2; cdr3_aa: CASSQDSGGRETQYF
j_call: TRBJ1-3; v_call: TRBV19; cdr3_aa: CASSIVQGAGNTIYF
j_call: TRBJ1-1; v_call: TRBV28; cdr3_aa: CASSPRRTEAFF
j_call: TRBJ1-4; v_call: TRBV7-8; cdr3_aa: CASSDRGGEKLFF
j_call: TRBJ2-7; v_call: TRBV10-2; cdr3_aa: CASSGAGAYEQYF
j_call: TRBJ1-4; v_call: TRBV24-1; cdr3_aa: CATSDPRNFNRQGAVSEKLFF
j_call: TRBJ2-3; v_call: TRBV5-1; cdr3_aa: CASSPGPQSTDTQYF
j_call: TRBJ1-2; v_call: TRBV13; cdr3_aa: CASSFQGLLSSGYTF
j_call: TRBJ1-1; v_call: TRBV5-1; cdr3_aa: CASTSDRGAFF
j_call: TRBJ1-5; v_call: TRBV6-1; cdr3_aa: CASSEGGGNQPQHF
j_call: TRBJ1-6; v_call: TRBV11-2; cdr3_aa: CASSVEPRDSYNSPLHF
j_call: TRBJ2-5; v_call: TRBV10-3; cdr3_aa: CAISRDSQETQYF
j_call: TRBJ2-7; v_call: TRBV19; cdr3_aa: CATAQAGAYEQYF
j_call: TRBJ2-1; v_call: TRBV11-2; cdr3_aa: CASSLVASGGALYNEQFF
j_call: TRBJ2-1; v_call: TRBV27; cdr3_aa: CASSKDREQFF
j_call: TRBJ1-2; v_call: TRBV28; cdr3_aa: CASSFPGGNYGYTF
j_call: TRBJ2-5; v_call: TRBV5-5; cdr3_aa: CASSAGLYQETQYF
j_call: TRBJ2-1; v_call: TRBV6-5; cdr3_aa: CASSYGDRSPYNEQFF